Each of the 13 T cell receptor beta chains below was sequenced from the same sample in a study of Tregs in tolerant kidney transplant recipients. TCRdb keeps only in-frame clones here, not all; method: immunoSEQ multiplex PCR. Of about 46,000 clones listed, less than 95% were seen once; the top ten hold 0.7%. Sequencing was done on a sample of Tregs from blood. The receptor source for this set is a human donor in good health.

The chain recombines TRBV5-1 with TRBJ2-7; TRBD2 matches 8 bases. Germline V CDR1 and CDR2: SGHRS, YFSETQ. This CDR3 is built from 15 residues. V was pared by 3 bases and J by 4 bases, with 9 bases of the junction left unmatched. CDR3 nucleotide sequence: TGCGCCAGCAGCTCCTCCTACCGGGAGGGATACGAGCAGTACTTC. Translating gives CASSSSYREGYEQYF.

Only one count was recorded for this clone. The V gene is TRBV10-3, the J gene TRBJ2-3, with D unclear. The CDR3 is made up of 14 amino acids. V dropped 7 bases and J dropped 5 bases, with 16 bases sitting between them. The germline CDR1 and CDR2 sequences are ENHRY and SYGVKD. The CDR3 reads CAIMPGRARDTQYF. CDR3 bases: TGTGCCATCATGCCGGGCCGAGCAAGAGATACGCAGTATTTT.

V gene TRBV7-2 combines with J gene TRBJ1-3; no reliable D call. CDR1 and CDR2 from the germline V gene are SGHTA and FQGNSA. CDR3 length: 15 amino acids. The V and J ends lost 2 bases and 3 bases respectively, with 11 bases between them. The CDR3 is CASSLIRTVGNTIYF. DNA of the CDR3: TGTGCCAGCAGCTTAATAAGGACTGTTGGAAACACCATATATTTT.

The chain carries TRBV15 and TRBJ2-3, with D perhaps matching TRBD2 (5 bases). The germline V gene has CDR1 LNHNV and CDR2 YYDKDF (reference sequence). CDR3 length: 15 residues. Trimming took 0 bases from V and 5 from J, leaving 12 bases between them. For the CDR3, the DNA is TGTGCCACCAGCAGAGAGTGGCTAGCAATAGATACGCAGTATTTT. It is translated as CATSREWLAIDTQYF.

V gene TRBV2 combines with J gene TRBJ1-5; the D is unclear. The CDR3 has 14 amino acids. Trimming cost V 5 bases and J 0 bases, with 8 bases left between them. Germline V gene sequence: CDR1 SNHLY, CDR2 FYNNEI. The CDR3 sequence is CASSWTGSNQPQHF. DNA of the CDR3: TGTGCCAGCAGTTGGACGGGTAGCAATCAGCCCCAGCATTTT.

This chain connects TRBV9 to TRBJ1-3; D is undetermined. This CDR3 region has 17 residues. V shed 3 bases and J shed 0 bases, with 16 bases lying between them. Germline assignment: CDR1 SGDLS and CDR2 YYNGEE. CDR3 nucleotide sequence: TGTGCCAGCAGCGCAACTTTAAGGAGGAACTCTGGAAACACCATATATTTT. Protein: CASSATLRRNSGNTIYF.

This clone has more than one count but fewer than ten. This chain joins TRBV11-2 and TRBJ2-2; TRBD2 is a possible D gene (6 bases). Germline loops: CDR1 SGHAT, CDR2 FQNNGV. CDR3 length equals 14 residues. The V and J ends lost 8 bases and 6 bases respectively, with 16 bases between them. The CDR3 bases are TGTGCCAGCGTCGCGGGGAGGTGGGCCGGGGAGCTGTTTTTT. It translates to CASVAGRWAGELFF. The full variable domain, its missing parts supplied by reference TRBV11-2 and TRBJ2-2, is EAGVAQSPRYKIIEKRQSVAFWCNPISGHATLYWYQQILGQGPKLLIQFQNNGVVDDSQLPKDRFSAERLKGVDSTLKIQPAKLEDSAVYLCASVAGRWAGELFFGEGSRLTVL.

The chain is built from TRBV12-5 and TRBJ2-3, with unresolved D. From germline, CDR1 is LGHNT and CDR2 FRNRAP. Trimming took 5 bases from V and 3 from J, leaving 12 bases between them. The length of the CDR3 is 14 residues. The CDR3: CASGPAWGTDTQYF. The CDR3 nucleotides are TGTGCTAGTGGTCCGGCCTGGGGAACAGATACGCAGTATTTT.

The V call is TRBV15, the J call TRBJ2-4, with D possibly being TRBD2 (5 bases). V lost 0 bases to trimming and J lost 0 bases, with 12 bases between them. CDR1 and CDR2 (germline): LNHNV, YYDKDF (reference sequence). This CDR3 contains 17 residues. The CDR3 here is CATSRDGGFLAKNIQYF. CDR3 in DNA: TGTGCCACCAGCAGAGATGGAGGATTTCTAGCCAAAAACATTCAGTACTTC.

The V gene is TRBV9, the J gene TRBJ2-3, with D tentatively TRBD1 (5 bases). From germline, CDR1 is SGDLS and CDR2 YYNGEE. V was trimmed by 3 bases and J by 4 bases, leaving 6 bases between them. The CDR3 loop spans 12 amino acids. The CDR3 DNA reads as TGTGCCAGCAGCGAACAGGCAGATACGCAGTATTTT. Its translation is CASSEQADTQYF.

The chain couples TRBV10-1 to TRBJ2-2; TRBD1 might be the D (6 bases). This CDR3 is built from 14 residues. Germline assignment: CDR1 WNHNN and CDR2 SYGVQD (reference sequence). V gave up 6 bases and J gave up 1 base, with 9 bases separating them. The CDR3 loop reads CASSGTLNTGELFF. CDR3 nucleotides: TGCGCCAGCAGCGGGACACTGAACACCGGGGAGCTGTTTTTT.

This clone was seen just once. This chain uses TRBV27 with TRBJ2-1; 10 bases align to TRBD2. V shed 5 bases and J 0 bases; nucleotides not matched to a gene: 10. In germline, CDR1 is MNHEY, CDR2 SMNVEV (reference sequence). The CDR3 extends over 18 amino acids. The CDR3 loop reads CASSQWGTSASSYNEQFF. The DNA for the CDR3 is TGTGCCAGCAGTCAATGGGGGACTAGCGCGAGCTCCTACAATGAGCAGTTCTTC.

This clone has more than one count but fewer than ten. The rearrangement links TRBV4-2 to TRBJ2-6; D remains ambiguous. The CDR3 is 13 residues long. CDR1 is LGHNA, CDR2 YNFKEQ, per germline. Trimming took off 4 bases at V and 4 bases at J, with 5 bases between the two ends. The CDR3 bases are TGTGCCAGCAGCCCTTCCGGGGCCAACGTCCTGACTTTC. Its protein is CASSPSGANVLTF.